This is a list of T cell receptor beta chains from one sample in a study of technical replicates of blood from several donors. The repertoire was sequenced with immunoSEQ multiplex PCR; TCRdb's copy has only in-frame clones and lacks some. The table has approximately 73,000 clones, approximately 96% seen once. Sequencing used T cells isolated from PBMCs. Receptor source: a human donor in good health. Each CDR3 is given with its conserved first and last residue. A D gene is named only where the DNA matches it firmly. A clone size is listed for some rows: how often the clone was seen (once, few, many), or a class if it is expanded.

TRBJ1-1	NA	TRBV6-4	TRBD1	TGTGCCAGCAGTGACTCGACAGGGGGCCTTTCTTTCTTT	CASSDSTGGLSFF
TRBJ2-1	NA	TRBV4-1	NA	TGCGCCAGCAGCCAACGGGGTAATGAGCAGTTCTTC	CASSQRGNEQFF
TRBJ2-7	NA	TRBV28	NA	TGTGCCAGCAGTTACCAAACCCAAAAACAGGTCAGCTCCTACGAGCAGTACTTC	CASSYQTQKQVSSYEQYF
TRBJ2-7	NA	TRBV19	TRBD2	TGTGCCAGTAGATACGCGGGAGTAACCACCTACGAGCAGTACTTC	CASRYAGVTTYEQYF
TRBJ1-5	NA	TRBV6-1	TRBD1	TGTGCCTTAGGGACAGGGGGCAGGCAGCCCCAGCATTTT	CALGTGGRQPQHF
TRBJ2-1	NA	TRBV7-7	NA	TGTGCTAGCAGCTTAAATAGTTTCCATGAGCAGTTCTTC	CASSLNSFHEQFF
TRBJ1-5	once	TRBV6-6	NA	TGTGCCAGCAAAGGCGGCTCTCAGCCCCAGCATTTT	CASKGGSQPQHF
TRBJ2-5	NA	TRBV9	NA	TGTGCCAGCAGCGAAAAGACAGGGAGGGAGACCCAGTACTTC	CASSEKTGRETQYF
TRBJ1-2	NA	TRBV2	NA	TGTGCCAGCAGTGAAGCGGTGCGGGGCGACTATGGCTACACCTTC	CASSEAVRGDYGYTF
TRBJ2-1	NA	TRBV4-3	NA	TGCGCCAGCAGCCAAGAGAGACCCCTCGGGAGCAATGAGCAGTTCTTC	CASSQERPLGSNEQFF
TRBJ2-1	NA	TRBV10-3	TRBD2	TGTGCCATCAGTGAACTAGGAAAACTAGCGGGATACAATGAGCAGTTCTTC	CAISELGKLAGYNEQFF
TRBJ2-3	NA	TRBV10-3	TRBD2	TGTGCCATCAAGGTAGCGGGGTCCACAGATACGCAGTATTTT	CAIKVAGSTDTQYF
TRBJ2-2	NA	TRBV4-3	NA	TGCGCCAGCAGCCACGGTCCCGAGGGCACCGGGGAGCTGTTTTTT	CASSHGPEGTGELFF
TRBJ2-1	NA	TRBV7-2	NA	TGTGCCAGCAGCCCAGTCTATGAGCAGTTCTTC	CASSPVYEQFF
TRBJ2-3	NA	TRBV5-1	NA	TGCGCCAGCAGCTTTGAGGGACACCTCACAGATACGCAGTATTTT	CASSFEGHLTDTQYF
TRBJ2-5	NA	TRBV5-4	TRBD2	TGTGCCAGCAGCTTGGATCTAGCGGGAGGAGAGACCCAGTACTTC	CASSLDLAGGETQYF
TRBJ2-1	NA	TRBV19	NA	TGTGCCAGTAGTACCCTACTCTACAATGAGCAGTTCTTC	CASSTLLYNEQFF
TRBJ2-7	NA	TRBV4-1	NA	TGCGCCAGCAGCCAAGCGGGGGTGGACTACGAGCAGTACTTC	CASSQAGVDYEQYF
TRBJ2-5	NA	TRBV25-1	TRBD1	TGTGCCAGCAGACCCAGGGGGTTAGAGACCCAGTACTTC	CASRPRGLETQYF
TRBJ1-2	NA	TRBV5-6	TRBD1	TGTGCCAGCAGCTTGGGGACAGGGACCTATGGCTACACCTTC	CASSLGTGTYGYTF
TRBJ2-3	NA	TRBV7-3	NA	TGTGCCAGCAGCTTAACGGGCAGCCCAGATACGCAGTATTTT	CASSLTGSPDTQYF
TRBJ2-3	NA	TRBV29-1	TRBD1	TGCAGCGTTGACTCCAGGGGGCTTGGAGATACGCAGTATTTT	CSVDSRGLGDTQYF
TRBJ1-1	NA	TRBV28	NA	TGTGCCAGCGGTGAGGGCCGGGGATATAATACTGAAGCTTTCTTT	CASGEGRGYNTEAFF
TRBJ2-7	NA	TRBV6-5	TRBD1	TGTGCCAGCAGTTACTCTCCCGGGACAGGTTACGAGCAGTACTTC	CASSYSPGTGYEQYF
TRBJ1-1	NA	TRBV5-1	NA	TGCGCCAGCAGCTTGCGGGGGGGCTGGGGGAACACTGAAGCTTTCTTT	CASSLRGGWGNTEAFF
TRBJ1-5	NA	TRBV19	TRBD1	TGTGCCAGTAGTCTTAGTCGGACAGGGGGGCAGCCCCAGCATTTT	CASSLSRTGGQPQHF
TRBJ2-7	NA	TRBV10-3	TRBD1	TGTGCCATCAGTGAAACAGGGGCAGGGTTGAGGGGCTACGAGCAGTACTTC	CAISETGAGLRGYEQYF
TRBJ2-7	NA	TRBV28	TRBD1	TGTGCCAGCAGTTTAGTAGGCGCAGGGGGCATCTACGAGCAGTACTTC	CASSLVGAGGIYEQYF
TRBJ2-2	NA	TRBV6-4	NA	TGTGCCAGCAGTCCGACTGCCACCGGGGAGCTGTTTTTT	CASSPTATGELFF
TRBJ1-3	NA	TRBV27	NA	TGTGCCAGCTGGGGGGGGGCTGGAAACACCATATATTTT	CASWGGAGNTIYF
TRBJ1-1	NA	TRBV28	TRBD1	TGTGCCAGCAGTATAGAGGGACAGGGGAGGTGGACTGAAGCTTTCTTT	CASSIEGQGRWTEAFF
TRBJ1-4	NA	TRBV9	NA	TGTGCCAGCAGCGTAATGGGGCAGGATAATGAAAAACTGTTTTTT	CASSVMGQDNEKLFF
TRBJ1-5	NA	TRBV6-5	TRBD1	TGTGCCAGCAGTCACGACAGGGATGGCCAGCCCCAGCATTTT	CASSHDRDGQPQHF
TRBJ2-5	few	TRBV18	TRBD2	TGTGCCAGCTCCGTGTTAGCGGGAGGGCACCAAGAGACCCAGTACTTC	CASSVLAGGHQETQYF
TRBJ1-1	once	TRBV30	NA	TGTGCCTGGAGTGTGGGGGCCTCCAACACTGAAGCTTTCTTT	CAWSVGASNTEAFF
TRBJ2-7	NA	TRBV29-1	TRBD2	TGCAGCGTTGAGGGGACTAGCGGGAGTTCCTACGAGCAGTACTTC	CSVEGTSGSSYEQYF
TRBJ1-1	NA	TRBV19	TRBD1	TGTGCCAGTAGAGAGACAGGGGGCACTGAAGCTTTCTTT	CASRETGGTEAFF
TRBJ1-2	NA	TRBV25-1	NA	TGTGCCAGCCTGGACAGCCCGTATGGCTACACCTTC	CASLDSPYGYTF
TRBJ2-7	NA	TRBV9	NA	TGTGCCAGCAGCGTAGCTGACGGGAGATACGAGCAGTACTTC	CASSVADGRYEQYF
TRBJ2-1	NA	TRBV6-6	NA	TGTGCCAGCAGTTATCAGGAGGCCCCTGGTAATGAGCAGTTCTTC	CASSYQEAPGNEQFF
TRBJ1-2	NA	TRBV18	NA	TGTGCCAGCTCACCATCGGGGGACTATGGCTACACCTTC	CASSPSGDYGYTF
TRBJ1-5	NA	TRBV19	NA	TGTGCCAGTCGGGGTCTGGCGAGCAATCAGCCCCAGCATTTT	CASRGLASNQPQHF
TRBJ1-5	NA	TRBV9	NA	TGTGCCAGCAGCGTAGGTGGGGCTAGCAATCAGCCCCAGCATTTT	CASSVGGASNQPQHF
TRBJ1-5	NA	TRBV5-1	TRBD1	TGCGCCAGCAGCTGGGGGACAGGGGATCAGCCCCAGCATTTT	CASSWGTGDQPQHF